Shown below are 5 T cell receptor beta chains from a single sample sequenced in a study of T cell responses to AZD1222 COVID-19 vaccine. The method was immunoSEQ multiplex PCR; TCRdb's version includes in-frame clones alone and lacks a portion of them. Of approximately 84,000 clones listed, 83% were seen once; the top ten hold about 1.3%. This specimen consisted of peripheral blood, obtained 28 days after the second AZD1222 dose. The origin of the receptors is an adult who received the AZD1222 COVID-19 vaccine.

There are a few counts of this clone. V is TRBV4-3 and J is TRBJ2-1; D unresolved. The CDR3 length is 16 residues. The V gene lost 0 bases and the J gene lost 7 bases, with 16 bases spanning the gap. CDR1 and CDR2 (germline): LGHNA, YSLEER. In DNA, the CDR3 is TGCGCCAGCAGCCAAGAATCCGTGGGTCGGTTTAATGAGCAGTTCTTC. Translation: CASSQESVGRFNEQFF.

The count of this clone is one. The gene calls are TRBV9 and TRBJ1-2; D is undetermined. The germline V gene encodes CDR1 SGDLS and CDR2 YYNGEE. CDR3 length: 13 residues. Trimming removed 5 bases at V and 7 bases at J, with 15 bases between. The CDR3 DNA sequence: TGTGCCAGCAGGTCCGCGCCCGCGATTGGCTACACCTTC. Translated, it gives CASRSAPAIGYTF.

The CDR3 region has the DNA TGTGCCAGCAGTTACGACGGGAAAAGACGGACCAACGTCCTGACTTTC. Translated, it gives CASSYDGKRRTNVLTF. The chain combines TRBV6-2 or TRBV6-3 with TRBJ2-6; tentative D call: TRBD2 (5 bases). Trimming cost V 2 bases and J 8 bases, with 16 bases left between them. The CDR3 covers 16 residues. Germline CDR1 MNHEY, CDR2 SVGEGT.

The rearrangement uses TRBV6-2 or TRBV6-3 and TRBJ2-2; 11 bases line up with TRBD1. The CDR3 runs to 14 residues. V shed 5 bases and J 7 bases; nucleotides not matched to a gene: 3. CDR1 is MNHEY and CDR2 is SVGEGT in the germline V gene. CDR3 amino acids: CASSPDRGHGELFF. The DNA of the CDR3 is TGTGCCAGCAGTCCGGACAGGGGGCACGGGGAGCTGTTTTTT.

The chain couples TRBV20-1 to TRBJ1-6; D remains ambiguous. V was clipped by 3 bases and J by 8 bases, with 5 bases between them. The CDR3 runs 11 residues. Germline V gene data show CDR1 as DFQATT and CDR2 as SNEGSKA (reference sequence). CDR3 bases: TGCAGTGCTAGGCCAGATTCACCCCTCCACTTT. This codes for CSARPDSPLHF.